This T cell receptor beta chain comes out of a study of blood T cell repertoires in COVID-19. Study overall: The United States, Italy and Spain provided the acute and convalescent COVID-19 samples. Nucleic acid was either cDNA or gDNA, and it came from T cells, B-cell-depleted T cells, or PBMCs.

The germline V gene encodes CDR1 SGHDT and CDR2 YYEEEE. Trimming took off 3 bases at V and 3 bases at J, with 8 bases between the two ends. The CDR3 sequence is 13 residues long. In the original analysis: Cell counts per sample came from amplifying reference gene primers. Produced via immunoSEQ multiplex PCR; TCRdb's table is partial and in-frame only. The V and J calls and clone size are taken from that table; D and trimming were inferred from the DNA. The sample consists of some 150,000 clones, 80% to 85% of them appearing once. In its sample, this clone was seen once. This sequence joins TRBV5-6 and TRBJ2-3; possibly TRBD2 for D (5 bases). The source is a human donor in a cohort sampled during active COVID-19. The sequencing sample was made of peripheral blood. The CDR3 reads CASSSRGTDTQYF. CDR3 in DNA: TGTGCCAGCAGCTCCCGAGGGACAGATACGCAGTATTTT.